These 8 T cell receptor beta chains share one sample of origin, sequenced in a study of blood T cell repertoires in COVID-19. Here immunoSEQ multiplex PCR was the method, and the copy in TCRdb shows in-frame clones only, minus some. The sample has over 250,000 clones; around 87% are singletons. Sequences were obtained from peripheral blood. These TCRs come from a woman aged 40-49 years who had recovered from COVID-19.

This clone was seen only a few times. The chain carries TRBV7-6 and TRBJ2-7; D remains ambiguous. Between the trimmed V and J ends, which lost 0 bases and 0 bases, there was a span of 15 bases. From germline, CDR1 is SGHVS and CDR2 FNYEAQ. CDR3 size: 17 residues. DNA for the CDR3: TGTGCCAGCAGCTTAGCGCCCGGCGGCCTTAACTCCTACGAGCAGTACTTC. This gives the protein CASSLAPGGLNSYEQYF.

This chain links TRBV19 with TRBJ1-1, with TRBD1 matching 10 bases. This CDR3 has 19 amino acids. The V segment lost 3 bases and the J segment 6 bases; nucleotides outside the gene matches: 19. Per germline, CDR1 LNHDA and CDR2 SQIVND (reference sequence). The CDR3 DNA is TGTGCCAGTAGTATGGACCACCGGGACAGGGGCATCCCAACCTCTGAAGCTTTCTTT. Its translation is CASSMDHRDRGIPTSEAFF.

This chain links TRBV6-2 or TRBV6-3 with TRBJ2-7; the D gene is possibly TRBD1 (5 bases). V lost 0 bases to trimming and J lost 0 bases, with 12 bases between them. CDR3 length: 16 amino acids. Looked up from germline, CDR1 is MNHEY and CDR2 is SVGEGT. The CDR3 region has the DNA TGTGCCAGCAGTTACTCCCAGGGCTCGAGCTCCTACGAGCAGTACTTC. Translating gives CASSYSQGSSSYEQYF.

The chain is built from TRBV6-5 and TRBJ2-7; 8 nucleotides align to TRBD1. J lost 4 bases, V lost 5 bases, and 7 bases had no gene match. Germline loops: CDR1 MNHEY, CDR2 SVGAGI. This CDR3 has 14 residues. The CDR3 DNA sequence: TGTGCCAGCAGTCTCTGGACAGGGTGGTACGAGCAGTACTTC. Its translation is CASSLWTGWYEQYF.

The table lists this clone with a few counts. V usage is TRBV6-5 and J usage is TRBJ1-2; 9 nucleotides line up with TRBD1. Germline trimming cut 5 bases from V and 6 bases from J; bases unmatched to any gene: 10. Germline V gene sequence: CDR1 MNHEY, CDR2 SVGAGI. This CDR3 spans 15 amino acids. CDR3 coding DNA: TGTGCCAGCAGTCGTCTGACAGGGGGAATAAATGGCTACACCTTC. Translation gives CASSRLTGGINGYTF.

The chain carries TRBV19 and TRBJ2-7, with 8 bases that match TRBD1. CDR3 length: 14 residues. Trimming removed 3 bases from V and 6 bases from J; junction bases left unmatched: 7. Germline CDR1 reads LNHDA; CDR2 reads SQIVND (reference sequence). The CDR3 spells CASSIGTGSREQYF. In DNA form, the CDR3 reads TGTGCCAGTAGTATTGGGACAGGCTCCCGCGAGCAGTACTTC.

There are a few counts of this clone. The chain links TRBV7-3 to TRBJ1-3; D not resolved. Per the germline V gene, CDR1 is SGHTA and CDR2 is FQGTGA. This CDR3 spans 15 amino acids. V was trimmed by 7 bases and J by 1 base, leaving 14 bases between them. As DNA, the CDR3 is TGTGCCAGCACCCAGACAAGATCATCTGGAAACACCATATATTTT. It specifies CASTQTRSSGNTIYF.

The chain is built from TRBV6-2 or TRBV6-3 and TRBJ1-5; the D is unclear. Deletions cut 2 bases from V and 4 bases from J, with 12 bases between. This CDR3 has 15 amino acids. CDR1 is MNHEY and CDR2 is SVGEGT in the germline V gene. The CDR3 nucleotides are TGTGCCAGCAGTTACAGGGAGAGGGAAAATCAGCCCCAGCATTTT. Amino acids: CASSYRERENQPQHF.